This T cell receptor (beta chain) was obtained from a study of shared clonotypes between healthy human individuals. The V end was cut by 6 bases, the J end by 3 bases, with 10 bases between. The CDR3 is 13 residues long. Germline V gene sequence: CDR1 ENHRY, CDR2 SYGVKD. The assay was immunoSEQ multiplex PCR, and TCRdb's table has in-frame clones only and misses some. The data show roughly 500,000 clones, with around 79% seen just once and around 13% held by the top ten. The chain recombines TRBV10-3 with TRBJ2-3, with D possibly TRBD2 on 6 matching bases. Specimen: PBMCs. The TCR sequence derives from a woman in her thirties or forties in good health. Some clones in this sample may be carry-over from other donors' samples. In DNA form, the CDR3 reads TGTGCCATCAGCCGGGGGTTTACAGATACGCAGTATTTT. Its translation: CAISRGFTDTQYF.